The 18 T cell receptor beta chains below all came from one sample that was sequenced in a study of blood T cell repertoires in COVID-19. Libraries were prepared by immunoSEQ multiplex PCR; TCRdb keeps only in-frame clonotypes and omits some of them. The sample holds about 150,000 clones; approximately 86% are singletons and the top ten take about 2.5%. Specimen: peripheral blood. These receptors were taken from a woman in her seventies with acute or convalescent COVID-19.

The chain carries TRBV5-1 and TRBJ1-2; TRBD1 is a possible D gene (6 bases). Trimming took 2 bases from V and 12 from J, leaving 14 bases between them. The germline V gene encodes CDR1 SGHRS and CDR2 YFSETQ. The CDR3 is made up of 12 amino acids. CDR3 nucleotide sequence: TGCGCCAGCAGCTTTGACACAGGGACGAACACCTTC. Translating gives CASSFDTGTNTF.

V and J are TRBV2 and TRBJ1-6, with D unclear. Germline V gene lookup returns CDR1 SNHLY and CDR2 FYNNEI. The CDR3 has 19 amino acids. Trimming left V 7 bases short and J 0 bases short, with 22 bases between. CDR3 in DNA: TGTGCCAGCAACTCAGCGGCCCCAAGGGTCAGCTCCTATAATTCACCCCTCCACTTT. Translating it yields CASNSAAPRVSSYNSPLHF.

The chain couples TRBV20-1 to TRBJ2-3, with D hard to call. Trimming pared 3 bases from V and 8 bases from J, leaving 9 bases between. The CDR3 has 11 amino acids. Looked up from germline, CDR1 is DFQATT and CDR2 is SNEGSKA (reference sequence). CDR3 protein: CSASISGTQYF. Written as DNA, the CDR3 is TGCAGTGCTAGCATCTCGGGTACGCAGTATTTT.

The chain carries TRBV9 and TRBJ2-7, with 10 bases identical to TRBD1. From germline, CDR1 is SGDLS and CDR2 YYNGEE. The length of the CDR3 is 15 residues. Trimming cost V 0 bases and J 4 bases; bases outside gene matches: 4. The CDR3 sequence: CASSVGGQGSYEQYF. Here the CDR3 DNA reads TGTGCCAGCAGCGTAGGGGGACAGGGGAGTTACGAGCAGTACTTC.

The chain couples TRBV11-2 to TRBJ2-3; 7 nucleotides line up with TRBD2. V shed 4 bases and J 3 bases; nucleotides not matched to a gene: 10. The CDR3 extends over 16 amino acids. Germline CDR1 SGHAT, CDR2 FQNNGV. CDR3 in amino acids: CASSSAGPLRTDTQYF. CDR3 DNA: TGTGCCAGCAGCTCAGCGGGGCCCTTACGAACAGATACGCAGTATTTT. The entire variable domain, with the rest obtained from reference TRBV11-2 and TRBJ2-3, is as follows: EAGVAQSPRYKIIEKRQSVAFWCNPISGHATLYWYQQILGQGPKLLIQFQNNGVVDDSQLPKDRFSAERLKGVDSTLKIQPAKLEDSAVYLCASSSAGPLRTDTQYFGPGTRLTVL.

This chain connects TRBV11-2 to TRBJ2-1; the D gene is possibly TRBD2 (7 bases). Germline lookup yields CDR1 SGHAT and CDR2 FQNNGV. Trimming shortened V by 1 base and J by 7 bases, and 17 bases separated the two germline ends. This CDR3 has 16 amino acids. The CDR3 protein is CASSLVLGGGGNEQFF. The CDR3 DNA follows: TGTGCCAGCAGCTTAGTCTTAGGGGGGGGCGGGAATGAGCAGTTCTTC.

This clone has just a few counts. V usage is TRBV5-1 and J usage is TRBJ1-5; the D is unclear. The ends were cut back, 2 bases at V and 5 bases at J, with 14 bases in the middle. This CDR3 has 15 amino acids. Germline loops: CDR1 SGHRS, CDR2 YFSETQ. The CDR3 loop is CASSLDGKRDQPQHF. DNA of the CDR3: TGCGCCAGCAGCTTAGATGGAAAACGGGATCAGCCCCAGCATTTT.

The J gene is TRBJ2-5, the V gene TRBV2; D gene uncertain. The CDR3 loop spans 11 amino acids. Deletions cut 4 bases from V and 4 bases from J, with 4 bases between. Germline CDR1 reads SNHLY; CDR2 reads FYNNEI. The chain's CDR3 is CASSVIETQYF. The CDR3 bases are TGTGCCAGCAGTGTCATAGAGACCCAGTACTTC.

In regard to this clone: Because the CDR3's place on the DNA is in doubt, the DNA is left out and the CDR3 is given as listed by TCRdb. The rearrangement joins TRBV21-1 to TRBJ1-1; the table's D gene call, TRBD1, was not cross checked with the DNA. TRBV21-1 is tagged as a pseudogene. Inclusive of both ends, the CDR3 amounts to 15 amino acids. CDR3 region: CASSKDWAGGTEAFF.

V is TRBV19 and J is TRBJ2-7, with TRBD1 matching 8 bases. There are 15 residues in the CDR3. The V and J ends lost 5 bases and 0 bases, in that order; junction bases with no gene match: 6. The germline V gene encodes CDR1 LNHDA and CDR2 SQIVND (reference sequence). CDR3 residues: CASSPGTGASYEQYF. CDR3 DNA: TGTGCCAGTAGTCCGGGGACAGGCGCCTCCTACGAGCAGTACTTC. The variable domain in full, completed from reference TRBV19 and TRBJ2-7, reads DGGITQSPKYLFRKEGQNVTLSCEQNLNHDAMYWYRQDPGQGLRLIYYSQIVNDFQKGDIAEGYSVSREKKESFPLTVTSAQKNPTAFYLCASSPGTGASYEQYFGPGTRLTVT.

The CDR3 DNA follows: TGTGCCAGCAGTGTAGATCGCTATGGCTACACCTTC. Protein: CASSVDRYGYTF. The chain is built from TRBV2 and TRBJ1-2; D unresolved. The germline CDR1 and CDR2 sequences are SNHLY and FYNNEI. This CDR3 spans 12 amino acids. The V gene lost 4 bases and the J gene lost 4 bases, with 7 bases spanning the gap.

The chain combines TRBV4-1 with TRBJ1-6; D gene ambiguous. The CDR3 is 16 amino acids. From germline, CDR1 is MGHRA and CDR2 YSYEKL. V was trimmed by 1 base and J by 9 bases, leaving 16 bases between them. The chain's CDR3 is CASSQAGRVVGSPLHF. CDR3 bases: TGCGCCAGCAGCCAAGCGGGAAGGGTTGTAGGTTCACCCCTCCACTTT.

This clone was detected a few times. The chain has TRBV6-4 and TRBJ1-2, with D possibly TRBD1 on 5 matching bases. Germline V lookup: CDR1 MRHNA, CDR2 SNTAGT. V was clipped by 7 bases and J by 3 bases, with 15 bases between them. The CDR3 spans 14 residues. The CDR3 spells CASTPHAQDYGYTF. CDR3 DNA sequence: TGTGCCAGCACCCCTCATGCACAGGACTATGGCTACACCTTC.

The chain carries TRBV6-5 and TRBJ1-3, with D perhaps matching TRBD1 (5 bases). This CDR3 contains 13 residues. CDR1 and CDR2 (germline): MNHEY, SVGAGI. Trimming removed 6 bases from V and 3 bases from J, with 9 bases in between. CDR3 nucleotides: TGTGCCAGCAGGGATGACAGTGGAAACACCATATATTTT. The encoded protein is CASRDDSGNTIYF.

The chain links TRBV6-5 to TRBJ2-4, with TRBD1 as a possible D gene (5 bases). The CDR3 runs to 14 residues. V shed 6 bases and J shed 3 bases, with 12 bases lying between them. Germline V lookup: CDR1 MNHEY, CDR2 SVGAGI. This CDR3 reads CASRPQVHKNIQYF. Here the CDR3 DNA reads TGTGCCAGCAGACCACAGGTTCACAAAAACATTCAGTACTTC.

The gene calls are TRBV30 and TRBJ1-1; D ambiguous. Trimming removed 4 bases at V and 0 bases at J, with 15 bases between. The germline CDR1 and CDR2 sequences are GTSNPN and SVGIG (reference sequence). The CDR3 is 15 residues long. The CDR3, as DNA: TGTGCCTGGATTCGGGGAAGGGAGATGAACACTGAAGCTTTCTTT. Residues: CAWIRGREMNTEAFF.

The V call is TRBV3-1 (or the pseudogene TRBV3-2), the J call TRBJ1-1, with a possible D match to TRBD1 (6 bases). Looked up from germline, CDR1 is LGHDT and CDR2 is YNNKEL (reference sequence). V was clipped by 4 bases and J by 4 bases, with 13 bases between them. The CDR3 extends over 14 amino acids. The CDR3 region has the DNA TGTGCCAGCAGCCCGGGGGGGCATAGCACTGAAGCTTTCTTT. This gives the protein CASSPGGHSTEAFF.

The CDR3 sequence: CASSPQTGGTDTQYF. CDR3 coding DNA: TGTGCCAGCTCACCACAAACAGGGGGCACAGATACGCAGTATTTT. This chain links TRBV18 with TRBJ2-3, with TRBD1 matching over 7 bases. V was pared by 1 base and J by 1 base, with 2 bases of the junction left unmatched. The length of the CDR3 is 15 residues. CDR1 is KGHSH, CDR2 LQKENI, per germline. The full variable domain, in which reference TRBV18 and TRBJ2-3 provide the parts outside the CDR3, is NAGVMQNPRHLVRRRGQEARLRCSPMKGHSHVYWYRQLPEEGLKFMVYLQKENIIDESGMPKERFSAEFPKEGPSILRIQQVVRGDSAAYFCASSPQTGGTDTQYFGPGTRLTVL.